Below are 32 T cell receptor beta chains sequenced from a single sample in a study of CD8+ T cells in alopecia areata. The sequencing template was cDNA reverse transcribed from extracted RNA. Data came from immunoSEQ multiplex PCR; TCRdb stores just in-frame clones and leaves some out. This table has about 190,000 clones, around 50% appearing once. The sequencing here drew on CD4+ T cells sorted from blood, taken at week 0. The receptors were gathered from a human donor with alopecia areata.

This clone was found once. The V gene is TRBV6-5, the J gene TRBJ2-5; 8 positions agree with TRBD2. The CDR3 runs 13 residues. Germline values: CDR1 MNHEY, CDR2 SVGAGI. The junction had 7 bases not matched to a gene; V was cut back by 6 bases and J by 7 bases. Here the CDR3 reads CASRRTSSATQYF. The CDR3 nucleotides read TGTGCCAGCAGGAGGACTAGCTCTGCGACCCAGTACTTC.

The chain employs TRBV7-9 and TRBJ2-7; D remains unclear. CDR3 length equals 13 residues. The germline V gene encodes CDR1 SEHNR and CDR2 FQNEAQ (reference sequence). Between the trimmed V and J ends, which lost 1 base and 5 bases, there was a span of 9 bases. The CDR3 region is CASSLGLENEQYF. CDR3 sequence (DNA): TGTGCCAGCAGCTTAGGTCTAGAGAACGAGCAGTACTTC.

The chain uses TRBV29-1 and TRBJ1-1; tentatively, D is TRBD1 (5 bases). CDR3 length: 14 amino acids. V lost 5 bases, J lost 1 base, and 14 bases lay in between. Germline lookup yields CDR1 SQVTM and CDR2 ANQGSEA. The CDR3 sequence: CSVRGSARNTEAFF. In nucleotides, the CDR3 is TGCAGCGTTCGGGGGTCTGCAAGGAACACTGAAGCTTTCTTT.

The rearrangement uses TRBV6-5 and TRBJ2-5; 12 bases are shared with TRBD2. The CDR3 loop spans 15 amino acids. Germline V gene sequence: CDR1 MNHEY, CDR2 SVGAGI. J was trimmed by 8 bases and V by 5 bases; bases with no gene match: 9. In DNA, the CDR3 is TGTGCCAGCAGTATAGGACTAGCGGGGACTACAACCCAGTACTTC. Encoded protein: CASSIGLAGTTTQYF.

The CDR3, as DNA: TGTGCCAGCAGCTCCCGACAGGGGGGCCTCAGGGATACGCAGTATTTT. Amino acid sequence: CASSSRQGGLRDTQYF. The chain joins TRBV13 to TRBJ2-3, with TRBD1 identical over 9 bases. Per germline, CDR1 PRHDT and CDR2 FYEKMQ (reference sequence). The CDR3 is 16 residues long. V lost 4 bases to trimming and J lost 6 bases; unmatched junction nucleotides: 11.

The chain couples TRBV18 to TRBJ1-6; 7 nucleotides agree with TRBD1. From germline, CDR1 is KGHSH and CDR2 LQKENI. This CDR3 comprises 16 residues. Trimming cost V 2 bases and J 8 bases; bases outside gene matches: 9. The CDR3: CASSPGLPGGDSPLHF. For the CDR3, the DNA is TGTGCCAGCTCACCAGGCTTGCCAGGGGGAGATTCACCCCTCCACTTT.

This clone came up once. The CDR3 coding sequence is TGTGCCAGCAGCCCAATCATCGTCACTGAAGCTTTCTTT. Amino acids: CASSPIIVTEAFF. The chain combines TRBV28 with TRBJ1-1, with D unresolved. This CDR3 comprises 13 residues. V was trimmed by 6 bases and J by 4 bases, leaving 12 bases between them. Germline V gene lookup returns CDR1 MDHEN and CDR2 SYDVKM.

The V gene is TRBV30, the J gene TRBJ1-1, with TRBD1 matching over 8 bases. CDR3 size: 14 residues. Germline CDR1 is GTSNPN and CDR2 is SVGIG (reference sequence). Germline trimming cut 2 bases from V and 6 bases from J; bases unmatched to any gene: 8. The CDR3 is CAWSSVPGQAEAFF. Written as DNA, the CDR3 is TGTGCCTGGAGTTCAGTCCCGGGACAGGCTGAAGCTTTCTTT.

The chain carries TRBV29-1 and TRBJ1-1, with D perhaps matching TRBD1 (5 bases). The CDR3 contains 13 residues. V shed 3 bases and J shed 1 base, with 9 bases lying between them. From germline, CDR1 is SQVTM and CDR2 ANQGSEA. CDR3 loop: CSVELGRNTEAFF. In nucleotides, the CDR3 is TGCAGCGTTGAGCTGGGGCGGAACACTGAAGCTTTCTTT.

The CDR3 loop reads CASSQDSKRAYNEQFF. Written as DNA, the CDR3 is TGTGCCAGCAGCCAAGATTCCAAGCGGGCCTACAATGAGCAGTTCTTC. V usage is TRBV4-2 and J usage is TRBJ2-1; TRBD2 is a possible D gene (6 bases). The CDR3 spans 16 residues. The germline gives CDR1 LGHNA, CDR2 YNFKEQ. The V gene lost 0 bases and the J gene lost 2 bases, with 11 bases spanning the gap.

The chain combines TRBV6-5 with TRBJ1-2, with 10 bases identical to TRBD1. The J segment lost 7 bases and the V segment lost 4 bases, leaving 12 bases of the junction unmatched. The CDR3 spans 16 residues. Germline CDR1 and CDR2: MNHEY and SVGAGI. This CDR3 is CASSFDPGQGRGGYTF. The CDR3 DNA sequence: TGTGCCAGCAGTTTCGATCCGGGACAGGGGAGGGGTGGCTACACCTTC.

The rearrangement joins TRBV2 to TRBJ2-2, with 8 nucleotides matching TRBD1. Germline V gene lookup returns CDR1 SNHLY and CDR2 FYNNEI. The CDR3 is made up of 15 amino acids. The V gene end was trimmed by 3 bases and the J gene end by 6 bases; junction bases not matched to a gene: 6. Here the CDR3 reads CASSDAGGVAGELFF. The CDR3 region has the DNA TGTGCCAGCAGTGATGCAGGGGGCGTCGCCGGGGAGCTGTTTTTT.

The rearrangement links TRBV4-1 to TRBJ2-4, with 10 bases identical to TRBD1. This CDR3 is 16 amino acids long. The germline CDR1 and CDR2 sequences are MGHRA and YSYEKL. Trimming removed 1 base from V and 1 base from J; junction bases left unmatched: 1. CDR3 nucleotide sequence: TGCGCCAGCAGCCAAGGACAGGGGGCTGCCAAAAACATTCAGTACTTC. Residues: CASSQGQGAAKNIQYF.

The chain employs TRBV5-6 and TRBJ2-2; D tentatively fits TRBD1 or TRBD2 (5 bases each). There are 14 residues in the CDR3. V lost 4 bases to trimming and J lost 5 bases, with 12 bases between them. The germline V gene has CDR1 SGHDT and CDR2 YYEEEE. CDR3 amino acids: CASSGTQRTGELFF. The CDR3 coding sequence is TGTGCCAGCAGCGGGACCCAGAGAACCGGGGAGCTGTTTTTT.

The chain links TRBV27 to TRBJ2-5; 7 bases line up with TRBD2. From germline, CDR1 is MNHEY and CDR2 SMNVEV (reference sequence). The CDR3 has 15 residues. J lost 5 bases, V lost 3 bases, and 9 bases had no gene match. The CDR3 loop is CASSFAGTTFETQYF. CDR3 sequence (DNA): TGTGCCAGCAGTTTCGCCGGGACTACCTTCGAGACCCAGTACTTC.

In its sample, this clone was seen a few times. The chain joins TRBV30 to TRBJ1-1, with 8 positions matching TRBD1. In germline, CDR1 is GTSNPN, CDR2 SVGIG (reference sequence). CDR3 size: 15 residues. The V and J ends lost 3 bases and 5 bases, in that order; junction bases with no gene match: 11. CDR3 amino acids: CAWSRSDRGRTEAFF. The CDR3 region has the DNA TGTGCCTGGAGCAGGTCCGACAGGGGACGGACTGAAGCTTTCTTT.

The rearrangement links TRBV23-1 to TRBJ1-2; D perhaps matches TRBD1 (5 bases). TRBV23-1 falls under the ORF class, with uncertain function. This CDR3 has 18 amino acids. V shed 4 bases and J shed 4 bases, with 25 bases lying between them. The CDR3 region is CASSRGEGNFSGSYGYTF. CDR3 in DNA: TGCGCCAGCAGTCGGGGGGAGGGGAATTTCTCAGGGAGCTATGGCTACACCTTC.

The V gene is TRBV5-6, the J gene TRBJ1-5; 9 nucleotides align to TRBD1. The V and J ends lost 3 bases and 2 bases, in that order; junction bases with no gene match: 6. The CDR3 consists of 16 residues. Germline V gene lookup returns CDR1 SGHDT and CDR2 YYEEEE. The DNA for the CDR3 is TGTGCCAGCAGCTCGGCGGGACAGGGAGGCAATCAGCCCCAGCATTTT. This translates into CASSSAGQGGNQPQHF.

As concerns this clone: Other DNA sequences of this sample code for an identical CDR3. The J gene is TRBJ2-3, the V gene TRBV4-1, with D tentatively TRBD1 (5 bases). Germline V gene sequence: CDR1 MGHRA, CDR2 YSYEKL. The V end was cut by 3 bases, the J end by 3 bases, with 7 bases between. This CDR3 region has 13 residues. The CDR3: CASSQQGTDTQYF. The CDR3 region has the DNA TGCGCCAGCAGCCAGCAGGGAACAGATACGCAGTATTTT.

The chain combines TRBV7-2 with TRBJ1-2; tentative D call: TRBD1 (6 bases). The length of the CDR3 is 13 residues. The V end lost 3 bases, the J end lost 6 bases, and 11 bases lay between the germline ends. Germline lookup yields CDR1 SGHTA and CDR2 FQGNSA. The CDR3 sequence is CASSLRGQDGYTF. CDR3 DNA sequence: TGTGCCAGCAGCTTGAGGGGACAAGATGGCTACACCTTC.

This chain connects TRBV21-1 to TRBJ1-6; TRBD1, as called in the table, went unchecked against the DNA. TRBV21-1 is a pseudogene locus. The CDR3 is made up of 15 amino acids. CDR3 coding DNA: TGTGCCAGCAGCGCCCGACAGGGGAGCAATTCACCCCTCCACTTT. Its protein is CASSARQGSNSPLHF.

DNA of the CDR3: TGTGCCAGCAGCCCTGGGACAGGGGAGCGGCCCCAGCATTTT. Protein sequence: CASSPGTGERPQHF. V gene TRBV6-6 combines with J gene TRBJ1-5; 10 bases are a match to TRBD1. Germline CDR1 is MNHNY and CDR2 is SVGAGI (reference sequence). The CDR3 is 14 residues long. V was pared by 6 bases and J by 9 bases, with 8 bases of the junction left unmatched.

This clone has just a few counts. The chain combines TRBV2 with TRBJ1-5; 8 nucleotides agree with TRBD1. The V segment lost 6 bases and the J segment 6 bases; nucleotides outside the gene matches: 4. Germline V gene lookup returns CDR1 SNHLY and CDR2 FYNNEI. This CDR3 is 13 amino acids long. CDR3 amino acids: CASRAGGSQPQHF. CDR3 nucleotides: TGTGCCAGCAGGGCAGGGGGCAGTCAGCCCCAGCATTTT.

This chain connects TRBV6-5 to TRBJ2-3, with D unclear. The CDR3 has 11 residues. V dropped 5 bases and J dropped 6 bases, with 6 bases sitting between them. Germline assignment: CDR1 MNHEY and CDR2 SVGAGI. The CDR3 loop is CASSEVDTQYF. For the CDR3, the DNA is TGTGCCAGCAGTGAAGTGGATACGCAGTATTTT.

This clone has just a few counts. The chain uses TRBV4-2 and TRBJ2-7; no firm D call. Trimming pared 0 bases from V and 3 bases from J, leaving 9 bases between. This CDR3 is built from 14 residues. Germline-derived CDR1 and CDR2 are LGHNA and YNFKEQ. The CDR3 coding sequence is TGTGCCAGCAGCCAAGATCTTGGCAGCTACGAGCAGTACTTC. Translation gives CASSQDLGSYEQYF.

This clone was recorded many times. This CDR3 is CASSLVQTGNYGYTF. Written as DNA, the CDR3 is TGTGCCAGCAGCTTAGTCCAGACAGGGAACTATGGCTACACCTTC. V gene TRBV11-2 combines with J gene TRBJ1-2; 7 nucleotides align to TRBD1. Germline V lookup: CDR1 SGHAT, CDR2 FQNNGV. The CDR3 has 15 residues. V lost 1 base, J lost 2 bases, and 4 bases stayed unmatched. Full variable domain (remainder filled in from reference TRBV11-2 and TRBJ1-2): EAGVAQSPRYKIIEKRQSVAFWCNPISGHATLYWYQQILGQGPKLLIQFQNNGVVDDSQLPKDRFSAERLKGVDSTLKIQPAKLEDSAVYLCASSLVQTGNYGYTFGSGTRLTVV.

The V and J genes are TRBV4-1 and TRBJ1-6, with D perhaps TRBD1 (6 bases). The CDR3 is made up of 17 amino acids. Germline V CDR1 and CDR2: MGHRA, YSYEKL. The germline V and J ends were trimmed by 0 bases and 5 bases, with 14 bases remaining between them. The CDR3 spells CASSQDTGRGNNSPLHF. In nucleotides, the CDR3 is TGCGCCAGCAGCCAAGATACAGGGAGGGGGAATAATTCACCCCTCCACTTT.

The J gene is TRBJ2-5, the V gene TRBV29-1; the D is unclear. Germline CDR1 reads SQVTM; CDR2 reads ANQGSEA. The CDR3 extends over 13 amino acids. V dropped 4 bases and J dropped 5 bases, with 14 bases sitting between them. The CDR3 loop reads CSVAGQQTETQYF. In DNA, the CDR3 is TGCAGCGTTGCCGGCCAACAGACGGAGACCCAGTACTTC.

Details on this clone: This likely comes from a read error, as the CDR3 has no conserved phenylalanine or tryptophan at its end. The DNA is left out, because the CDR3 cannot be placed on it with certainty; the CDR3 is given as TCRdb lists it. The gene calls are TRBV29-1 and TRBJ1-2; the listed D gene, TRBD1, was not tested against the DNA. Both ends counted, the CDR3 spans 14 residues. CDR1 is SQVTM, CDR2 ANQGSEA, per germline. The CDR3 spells CSVLSIGGRPLHTL.

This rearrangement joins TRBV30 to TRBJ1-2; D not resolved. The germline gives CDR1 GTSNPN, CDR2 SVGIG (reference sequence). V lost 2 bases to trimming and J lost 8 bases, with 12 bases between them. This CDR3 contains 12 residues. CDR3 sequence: CAWSRNEEGYTF. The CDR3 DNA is TGTGCCTGGAGTCGGAATGAAGAAGGCTACACCTTC.

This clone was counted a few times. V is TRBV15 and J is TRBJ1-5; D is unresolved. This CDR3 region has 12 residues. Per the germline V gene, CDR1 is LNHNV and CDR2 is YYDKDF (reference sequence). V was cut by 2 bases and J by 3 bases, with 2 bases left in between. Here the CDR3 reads CATSRINQPQHF. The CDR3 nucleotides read TGTGCCACCAGCAGAATCAATCAGCCCCAGCATTTT.

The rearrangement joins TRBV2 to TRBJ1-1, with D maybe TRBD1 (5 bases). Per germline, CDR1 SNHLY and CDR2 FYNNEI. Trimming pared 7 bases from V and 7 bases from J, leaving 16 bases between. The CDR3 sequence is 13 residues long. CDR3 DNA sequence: TGTGCCAGCAAACAGGACATTCAGAGTGAAGCTTTCTTT. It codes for CASKQDIQSEAFF.